This passage covers 10 T cell receptor beta chains from one sample sequenced in a study of blood T cell repertoires in COVID-19. The assay was immunoSEQ multiplex PCR, and TCRdb's table has in-frame clones only and misses some. This table holds 200,000 to 250,000 clones, roughly 84% found once. Sequenced material: PBMCs or T cells enriched from blood (not recorded which). The receptors here all came from a man aged 25 to 40 in a cohort exposed to, infected with or recovered from COVID-19 (not recorded which).

The chain carries TRBV14 and TRBJ2-7; TRBD2 aligns across 7 bases. This CDR3 is built from 17 residues. CDR1 is SGHDN, CDR2 FVKESK, per germline. Unmatched junction bases numbered 9, after V lost 1 base and J lost 0 bases. CDR3 residues: CASSQVRTSEISYEQYF. In DNA, the CDR3 is TGTGCCAGCAGCCAAGTCAGAACTAGCGAGATCTCCTACGAGCAGTACTTC.

The chain joins TRBV6-5 to TRBJ1-1; TRBD1 matches at 9 bases. Losses at the gene ends were 4 bases for V and 5 bases for J; bases not matched to a gene: 5. There are 14 residues in the CDR3. Germline-derived CDR1 and CDR2 are MNHEY and SVGAGI. The CDR3 loop reads CASSSGQGRTEAFF. CDR3 nucleotides: TGTGCCAGCAGTTCCGGACAGGGGCGAACTGAAGCTTTCTTT.

The CDR3 reads CASSVVPSGRYEQYF. As DNA, the CDR3 is TGTGCCAGCAGCGTAGTTCCAAGCGGGAGGTACGAGCAGTACTTC. This rearrangement joins TRBV9 to TRBJ2-7; 9 bases agree with TRBD2. This CDR3 comprises 15 residues. After removal of 0 bases from V and 4 bases from J, the junction contained 5 bases not matched to a gene. Germline CDR1 is SGDLS and CDR2 is YYNGEE. The full variable domain, with the rest looked up from reference TRBV9 and TRBJ2-7, is DSGVTQTPKHLITATGQRVTLRCSPRSGDLSVYWYQQSLDQGLQFLIQYYNGEERAKGNILERFSAQQFPDLHSELNLSSLELGDSALYFCASSVVPSGRYEQYFGPGTRLTVT.

The CDR3 loop reads CASRRDRSNTGELFF. The CDR3 nucleotides read TGTGCCAGCAGACGGGACAGATCGAACACCGGGGAGCTGTTTTTT. The chain uses TRBV6-5 and TRBJ2-2; 7 bases align to TRBD1. The CDR3 extends over 15 amino acids. Looked up from germline, CDR1 is MNHEY and CDR2 is SVGAGI. The J segment lost 0 bases and the V segment lost 6 bases, leaving 4 bases of the junction unmatched.

The chain recombines TRBV28 with TRBJ2-7, with 9 bases lining up with TRBD1. V trimming: 8 bases; J trimming: 6 bases; junction bases outside the gene matches: 5. From germline, CDR1 is MDHEN and CDR2 SYDVKM. The CDR3 consists of 12 residues. The CDR3 here is CASGQGPVEQYF. The CDR3 DNA reads as TGTGCCAGCGGACAGGGGCCGGTCGAGCAGTACTTC.

V and J are TRBV3-1 (or the pseudogene TRBV3-2) and TRBJ1-1; TRBD1 matches at 8 bases. The CDR3 spans 15 residues. CDR1 is LGHDT and CDR2 is YNNKEL in the germline V gene (reference sequence). J gave up 1 base and V 4 bases, and 5 bases lay outside the gene matches. The CDR3 region has the DNA TGTGCCAGCAGCCGACACGGGACAGGGAACACTGAAGCTTTCTTT. Protein sequence: CASSRHGTGNTEAFF.

The chain carries TRBV4-1 and TRBJ2-5; 11 nucleotides agree with TRBD1. This CDR3 is built from 20 residues. The germline gives CDR1 MGHRA, CDR2 YSYEKL. V lost 4 bases and J lost 1; bases outside the gene matches: 17. The CDR3 bases are TGCGCCAGCAGCCCCATTCCTCCAACTGGGGACAGGGGGTTCCAAGAGACCCAGTACTTC. Translated, it gives CASSPIPPTGDRGFQETQYF.

The V gene is TRBV10-3, the J gene TRBJ1-6; weak D call: TRBD1 (5 bases). Between the trimmed V and J ends, which lost 6 bases and 9 bases, there was a span of 15 bases. Germline assignment: CDR1 ENHRY and CDR2 SYGVKD. The CDR3 loop spans 14 amino acids. The CDR3 here is CAIRDYGGSSPLHF. CDR3 coding DNA: TGTGCCATCAGGGACTATGGGGGATCTTCACCCCTCCACTTT.

The chain recombines TRBV7-2 with TRBJ2-6; 9 nucleotides align to TRBD1. The CDR3 runs to 16 residues. Germline CDR1 and CDR2: SGHTA and FQGNSA. V shed 6 bases and J 5 bases; nucleotides not matched to a gene: 8. CDR3 protein: CASSSTGGAWANVLTF. The CDR3, as DNA: TGTGCCAGCAGTTCGACAGGGGGTGCTTGGGCCAACGTCCTGACTTTC.

This chain links TRBV25-1 with TRBJ1-5; D possibly corresponds to TRBD1 (5 bases). V lost 6 bases to trimming and J lost 7 bases, with 19 bases between them. The CDR3 has 15 amino acids. Per germline, CDR1 MGHDK and CDR2 SYGVNS. CDR3 in DNA: TGTGCCAGCAGCGGGGGGGACGGTATCGGGCAGCCCCAGCATTTT. Translated, it gives CASSGGDGIGQPQHF.